The 16 T cell receptor beta chains listed next were all sequenced from one sample in a study of blood T cell repertoires in COVID-19. Measured with immunoSEQ multiplex PCR; TCRdb has only the in-frame clones, and not every one. The sample lists 140,000 to 150,000 clones, about nine tenths occurring once. The sample comprised peripheral blood. Receptor source: a human donor in a cohort sampled during active COVID-19.

This chain links TRBV28 with TRBJ1-5; TRBD1 aligns across 9 bases. The CDR3 sequence is 15 residues long. J lost 6 bases, V lost 6 bases, and 9 bases had no gene match. The germline gives CDR1 MDHEN, CDR2 SYDVKM. CDR3 sequence: CASSPGQGRVQPQHF. The CDR3 DNA follows: TGTGCCAGCAGCCCGGGACAGGGCAGGGTTCAGCCCCAGCATTTT.

This clone was observed a handful of times. V gene TRBV21-1 combines with J gene TRBJ2-7; the table assigns TRBD1, which was not confirmed against the DNA. TRBV21-1 is shown as a pseudogene. The CDR3 is 14 residues long. The CDR3 DNA is TGTGCCAGCACCGAGGACAGGGAGGTCTACGAGCAGTACTTC. Its protein is CASTEDREVYEQYF.

The chain joins TRBV7-6 to TRBJ2-7; a possible D gene is TRBD2 (5 bases). Germline V gene sequence: CDR1 SGHVS, CDR2 FNYEAQ. The length of the CDR3 is 17 residues. V was clipped by 4 bases and J by 5 bases, with 24 bases between them. DNA of the CDR3: TGTGCCAGCAGCTCATCGAGGGCAGGTTTTTCCGACGACGAGCAGTACTTC. Residues: CASSSSRAGFSDDEQYF.

The DNA of the CDR3 is TGCGCCAGCAGCCAAGGGACATCCCGCTCCTACGAGCAGTACTTC. Translation: CASSQGTSRSYEQYF. V gene TRBV4-1 combines with J gene TRBJ2-7; D is possibly TRBD1 (5 bases). This CDR3 contains 15 residues. Germline assignment: CDR1 MGHRA and CDR2 YSYEKL. V was shortened by 1 base and J by 0 bases, with 10 bases between the two germline ends.

This clone was recorded only once. The chain carries TRBV4-3 and TRBJ1-5; 11 positions match TRBD1. CDR3 size: 17 residues. The V gene's germline CDR1 is LGHNA and CDR2 YSLEER. The V and J ends lost 4 bases and 2 bases, in that order; junction bases with no gene match: 7. The CDR3 spells CASSRDRGTVGNQPQHF. The CDR3 DNA sequence: TGCGCCAGCAGCCGGGACAGGGGGACTGTCGGCAATCAGCCCCAGCATTTT.

The chain carries TRBV3-1 (or the pseudogene TRBV3-2) and TRBJ1-6; no reliable D call. The CDR3 covers 13 residues. Germline CDR1 and CDR2: LGHDT and YNNKEL (reference sequence). CDR3 DNA sequence: TGTGCTACGGCGGGGAACCTTAATTCACCCCTCCACTTT. Translated: CATAGNLNSPLHF.

The V gene is TRBV5-1, the J gene TRBJ2-3; D is perhaps TRBD2 (6 bases). The CDR3 sequence is 16 residues long. Germline V gives CDR1 SGHRS, CDR2 YFSETQ. The V gene lost 5 bases and the J gene lost 0 bases, with 16 bases spanning the gap. CDR3 sequence: CASRQISGPSTDTQYF. Here the CDR3 DNA reads TGCGCCAGCAGGCAGATTAGCGGACCTAGCACAGATACGCAGTATTTT.

This chain joins TRBV5-6 and TRBJ1-4; D gene uncertain. The CDR3 is 12 residues long. With 4 bases removed from V and 7 bases from J, the gap between germline ends came to 8 bases. CDR1 and CDR2 (germline): SGHDT, YYEEEE. The CDR3 protein is CASSRRSEKLFF. The DNA of the CDR3 is TGTGCCAGCAGCCGGAGGAGTGAAAAACTGTTTTTT.

J is TRBJ2-3 and V is TRBV11-3, with unresolved D. The CDR3 length is 14 residues. The germline V and J ends were trimmed by 5 bases and 2 bases, with 11 bases remaining between them. From germline, CDR1 is SGHNT and CDR2 YENEEA. The CDR3 nucleotides are TGTGCCAGCAGCCCCGGGTACGCCACAGATACGCAGTATTTT. It yields the protein CASSPGYATDTQYF.

The chain combines TRBV18 with TRBJ2-1, with 7 positions matching TRBD1. Germline CDR1 reads KGHSH; CDR2 reads LQKENI. This CDR3 contains 15 residues. V lost 6 bases and J lost 2; bases outside the gene matches: 7. The CDR3 nucleotides read TGTGCCAGCTCCCCAGACAGGGTAACCTACAATGAGCAGTTCTTC. This translates into CASSPDRVTYNEQFF.

The chain uses TRBV5-1 and TRBJ2-6; D might be TRBD1 (5 bases). Germline CDR1 reads SGHRS; CDR2 reads YFSETQ. Trimming removed 0 bases at V and 0 bases at J, with 16 bases between. The CDR3 loop spans 19 amino acids. The CDR3 loop reads CASSLAATAITSGANVLTF. The CDR3, as DNA: TGCGCCAGCAGCTTGGCAGCGACAGCCATAACCTCTGGGGCCAACGTCCTGACTTTC.

In nucleotides, the CDR3 is TGCGCCAGCAGCCAAGATTGGAGGGAGGGCTATGGCTACACCTTC. Protein sequence: CASSQDWREGYGYTF. V gene TRBV4-1 combines with J gene TRBJ1-2, with D uncertain. CDR3 length equals 15 residues. V was pared by 0 bases and J by 4 bases, with 12 bases between. Germline loops: CDR1 MGHRA, CDR2 YSYEKL.

This clone occurred once. CDR3 residues: CASRDPGQETQYF. The CDR3 bases are TGTGCCAGCAGGGATCCGGGGCAAGAGACCCAGTACTTC. The chain combines TRBV2 with TRBJ2-5, with D perhaps TRBD2 (5 bases). The V end lost 6 bases, the J end lost 2 bases, and 10 bases lay between the germline ends. This CDR3 has 13 residues. The germline V gene has CDR1 SNHLY and CDR2 FYNNEI.

The chain uses TRBV19 and TRBJ1-2; 8 bases are a match to TRBD1. V lost 4 bases to trimming and J lost 6 bases; unmatched junction nucleotides: 4. CDR3 length: 13 residues. Germline assignment: CDR1 LNHDA and CDR2 SQIVND (reference sequence). In nucleotides, the CDR3 is TGTGCCAGTAGTAGGACAGGGCAAGATGGCTACACCTTC. Its protein product is CASSRTGQDGYTF.

This chain links TRBV12-3 or TRBV12-4 with TRBJ2-7; possibly TRBD1 for D (5 bases). CDR3 length: 13 amino acids. V lost 5 bases and J lost 4, with 12 bases in between. CDR3 bases: TGTGCCAGCAGTAGAGGCAGGGAATACGAGCAGTACTTC. It codes for CASSRGREYEQYF.

This clone was picked up a small number of times. The chain employs TRBV6-5 and TRBJ2-7, with 8 bases identical to TRBD1. Germline V gene sequence: CDR1 MNHEY, CDR2 SVGAGI. J lost 3 bases, V lost 3 bases, and 1 base had no gene match. CDR3 length: 13 residues. The CDR3 region is CASSYDRGYEQYF. The CDR3 nucleotides read TGTGCCAGCAGTTATGACAGGGGCTACGAGCAGTACTTC.